This T cell receptor beta chain was documented in a study of early T cells in non-severe SARS-CoV-2 infection. Looking at the study overall: Chains were unpaired, as sequencing was done on bulk RNA from unsorted whole blood. Whole-study findings and limits: VDJdb-based annotation leaned toward anti-spike CD8 responses and missed private and CD4 specificities.

The ends were cut back, 5 bases at V and 4 bases at J, with 20 bases in the middle. CDR3 length equals 16 residues. Individual cDNA molecules were tagged with unique molecular identifiers. TCRdb processed the 5' RACE reads anew with MiXCR; each CDR3 protein has one entry. The sample has 90,000 to 100,000 distinct CDR3 sequences; roughly 13% are singletons. This clonotype has a count of ten or more. Its antigen is not known. The chain links TRBV12-3 or TRBV12-4 to TRBJ1-2; D may be TRBD1 (6 bases). The origin of this receptor is an adult who was a healthcare worker with PCR-confirmed SARS-CoV-2 infection or an uninfected control (not recorded which). The specimen was whole blood. CDR3 in DNA: TGTGCCAGCAGTACCCATCACCGGGACACCCTCTATGGCTACACCTTC. It yields the protein CASSTHHRDTLYGYTF.